The entry that follows covers one T cell receptor beta chain sequence. This clone is judged medium-sized (0.01 to 0.1%). The specificity of this receptor is unknown. No base quality information exists; no much larger clone differs at one position. The data derive from a study of PD-L1 blockade in urothelial cancer (dated by TCRdb to between 2016 and 2019). The study in broad terms: Therapy was started in the mid-2010s for all patients, and atezolizumab 1,200 mg was administered intravenously every 3 weeks. About 90% of the 29 patients were identified as males with urothelial cancer of bladder origin, and a prior smoking history was reported by 18 of 29 patients. Patients had an ECOG performance status of 0 or 1 and had received between 0 and 3 prior chemotherapy regimens. Blood samples were analyzed 3 weeks after the start of treatment (second dose) and 6 weeks after the start of treatment. Blood samples gave a median of 141,255 T cells and tens of thousands of unique TCRs, with a median clonality of around 0.074. The study was an exploratory multi-omic analysis of somatic, immune and clinical correlates of response to PD-L1 blockade with atezolizumab in urothelial cancer. Pretreatment tumor samples and matched peripheral blood, collected serially before and after atezolizumab treatment, underwent TCR sequencing. Durable clinical benefit was defined as a progression-free survival longer than 6 months, and TCR features were additionally tested against progression-free survival and overall survival. In the same patients, pretreatment tumors underwent whole exome sequencing and RNA sequencing in addition to TCR sequencing. Nine patients reached durable clinical benefit, while 15 to 20 patients did not. Pretreatment blood TCR-seq was available for twenty-nine patients, at least one posttreatment blood collection was obtained for about 25 patients, and tumor TCR-seq was available for about 25 patients.

From the cysteine up to the phenylalanine, the CDR3 has a length of 12 residues. Only the CDR3 portion is preserved as DNA: 36 bases, with reading frame beginning at the first base. V drops 3 bases and J drops 8 bases, leaving 10 bases in between. Per the germline V gene, MNHNS is the CDR1 and SASEGT is the CDR2. What the study reported, not specific to this receptor: Because the sample size was small (n ≈ 29) and many exploratory analyses were performed, the results are intended to be hypothesis-generating. Patients with durable benefit showed greater expansion of tumor-associated TCR clones in peripheral blood 3 weeks after starting treatment (n of about 22, p = 0.022). A pretreatment peripheral blood TCR clonality below the median was linked to improved progression-free and overall survival.

The time point label, as the study defines it: pretreatment peripheral blood. A total of 25 to 35 patients with locally advanced or metastatic urothelial carcinoma, treated at Memorial Sloan Kettering on a trial protocol, made up the cohort. Peripheral blood mononuclear cells were collected from each patient pretreatment and during treatment, giving between 1 and 8 total time points per patient. The Qiagen DNeasy Blood extraction kit was used to purify genomic DNA from total PBMCs and from tumor samples. PBMCs were collected pretreatment and during treatment, and were isolated and stored as previously described. Each PCR received spiked-in synthetic TCR analog templates so that absolute template abundance could be estimated from read counts. Using the immunoSEQ assay, TCRbeta CDR3 regions were amplified from genomic DNA with bias-controlled V and J gene primers. Rearranged TCRbeta segments were sequenced at approximately 20X coverage. Under the source paper's analysis protocol: Clustering was used to correct sequencing errors, and CDR3s were annotated against IMGT to assign V, D and J genes. Only productive TCRbeta rearrangements were used in downstream analyses, excluding out-of-frame or stop-codon sequences. To compute clonality, Shannon entropy was normalized by the log of the number of unique productive sequences and then subtracted from one. Fisher's exact test with Benjamini-Hochberg correction, using a cutoff of adjusted p below 0.01, was how clones that differed between time points or between blood and tumor were identified. In its TCRdb copy, this immuneACCESS table keeps in-frame sequences only and misses some clones. Where compared with another copy, unresolved V genes explain less than half of these, and the others have no known cause. The DNA gave D and trimming, while V, J and clone size come from that table. In all, the sample holds approximately 52,000 clones, and roughly 75% of those were seen once. Of the sample, 3.5% to 4.5% is held by the ten largest clones.

Sample: PBMCs, taken around atezolizumab (anti-PD-L1) treatment. The rearrangement joined TRBV6-1 to TRBJ1-2; a weak D assignment points to TRBD1 (5 bases agree). This clonotype originated in a man aged 70-80 years with urothelial cancer. The sequenced DNA is TGTGCCAGCAGTGAGGTGGGGCGAGGCTACACCTTC. Translated, it reads CASSEVGRGYTF.